The present entry profiles one TCR beta chain with its context. This entry belongs to a study of blood T cell repertoires in COVID-19. For the study at large: Acute-phase and convalescent COVID-19 samples originated in the United States, Italy and Spain.

This CDR3 is 13 amino acids long. Germline V gene lookup returns CDR1 SGHRS and CDR2 YFSETQ. The V and J ends lost 0 bases and 6 bases respectively, with 7 bases between them. In the authors' workflow: Quantification of nucleated cells was approximated via reference gene primer amplification. Libraries were prepared by immunoSEQ multiplex PCR; TCRdb keeps only in-frame clonotypes and omits some of them. For V, J and clone size, that table is used; D and trimming come from the DNA. The sample consists of approximately 76,000 clones, roughly 86% of them appearing once. The sample was peripheral blood. This sequence joins TRBV5-1 and TRBJ2-1; a weak D match, TRBD1 (5 bases). The receptor's source is a woman in her sixties with acute or convalescent COVID-19. As DNA, the CDR3 is TGCGCCAGCAGCTTGGGGACACCCAATGAGCAGTTCTTC. This sequence encodes CASSLGTPNEQFF. Full variable domain (remainder filled in from reference TRBV5-1 and TRBJ2-1): KAGVTQTPRYLIKTRGQQVTLSCSPISGHRSVSWYQQTPGQGLQFLFEYFSETQRNKGNFPGRFSGRQFSNSRSEMNVSTLELGDSALYLCASSLGTPNEQFFGPGTRLTVL.